This T cell receptor (beta chain) was captured by sequencing in a study of OX40 agonist ivuxolimab in advanced cancers. The CDR3 has 12 residues. The V gene's germline CDR1 is MNHEY and CDR2 SVGAGI. Unmatched junction bases numbered 2, after V lost 6 bases and J lost 6 bases. The data were produced by immunoSEQ multiplex PCR, yet TCRdb's version contains in-frame clones alone and is incomplete. The sample lists tens of thousands of clones, roughly 85% occurring once. This clone showed up just a few times. Source: CD4+ or CD8+ T cells sorted from blood, taken in a trial of the OX40 agonist ivuxolimab. The receptor comes from an adult with an advanced solid tumor such as melanoma, head and neck, liver or kidney cancer. The chain carries TRBV6-5 and TRBJ1-5; the match to TRBD1 covers 7 bases. The CDR3 here is CASRTGVQPQHF. Here the CDR3 DNA reads TGTGCCAGCAGAACAGGGGTTCAGCCCCAGCATTTT.